This note documents a single T cell receptor (beta chain) sequence. Assay: immunoSEQ multiplex PCR; the TCRdb copy retains only in-frame clones and omits some. The data show tens of thousands of clones, with around 90% seen just once and 1.2% to 1.5% held by the top ten. The sample originates from a study of blood T cell repertoires in COVID-19. CDR3 length equals 14 residues. Per germline, CDR1 SGHRS and CDR2 YFSETQ. V lost 0 bases to trimming and J lost 1 base, with 7 bases between them. This chain connects TRBV5-1 to TRBJ1-1; D uncertain. The sequence derives from a man aged 55 to 70 with acute or convalescent COVID-19. The sequenced sample was peripheral blood. CDR3 coding DNA: TGCGCCAGCAGCTTGGGGGAGAGGAACACTGAAGCTTTCTTT. This gives the protein CASSLGERNTEAFF. The full variable domain, its missing parts supplied by reference TRBV5-1 and TRBJ1-1, is KAGVTQTPRYLIKTRGQQVTLSCSPISGHRSVSWYQQTPGQGLQFLFEYFSETQRNKGNFPGRFSGRQFSNSRSEMNVSTLELGDSALYLCASSLGERNTEAFFGQGTRLTVV.